The rows below give T cell receptor beta chains drawn from one sample of a study of blood T cell repertoires in COVID-19. The method was immunoSEQ multiplex PCR; TCRdb's version includes in-frame clones alone and lacks a portion of them. The data hold around 200,000 clones, with about 86% observed a single time. The sequenced sample consisted of peripheral blood. These receptors came from a man aged 55 to 70 who had recovered from COVID-19. CDR3s include the opening cysteine and the closing phenylalanine or tryptophan. The order of the fields is CDR3 DNA, CDR3 protein, clone size, V gene, D gene, J gene. D genes are given only for firm matches. Clone size is not always given. Where it is, it says once, few, many or a class for expanded clones.

DNA: TGTGCCAGCAGCTTGCTCAGCGGGAGGGCCCCCTACGAGCAGTACTTC
CDR3: CASSLLSGRAPYEQYF
size: NA
V: TRBV7-6
D: TRBD2
J: TRBJ2-7

DNA: TGTGCCAGCAGCTCGAGAATAGGTAGTGGGACTAGCAAGAGGAGGGGGACAGATACGCAGTATTTT
CDR3: CASSSRIGSGTSKRRGTDTQYF
size: NA
V: TRBV27
D: TRBD2
J: TRBJ2-3

DNA: TGTGCCACCAGCATACAGGTGAACACTGAAGCTTTCTTT
CDR3: CATSIQVNTEAFF
size: few
V: TRBV15
D: NA
J: TRBJ1-1

DNA: TGTGCCTGGGCGGACAGGAGCACAGATACGCAGTATTTT
CDR3: CAWADRSTDTQYF
size: NA
V: TRBV30
D: TRBD1
J: TRBJ2-3

DNA: TGTGCCAGCAGCGTAGTCCCGGGGGGGACGGGAGAGACCCAGTACTTC
CDR3: CASSVVPGGTGETQYF
size: NA
V: TRBV9
D: TRBD2
J: TRBJ2-5

DNA: TGCAGCGTTGGAGGAGAGACCCAGTACTTC
CDR3: CSVGGETQYF
size: NA
V: TRBV29-1
D: NA
J: TRBJ2-5

DNA: TGTGCCACCAGTGATTTTCGGCAGCCTTCGGGGTACTTC
CDR3: CATSDFRQPSGYF
size: NA
V: TRBV24-1
D: NA
J: TRBJ2-7

DNA: TGTGCCAGCAGCGTAGGGGGGACTAGCGGGAGGGCCGGGGAGCTGTTTTTT
CDR3: CASSVGGTSGRAGELFF
size: NA
V: TRBV9
D: TRBD2
J: TRBJ2-2

DNA: TGTGCCACCAGCAGAGACATCGGGGGGACTGAAGCTTTCTTT
CDR3: CATSRDIGGTEAFF
size: NA
V: TRBV15
D: NA
J: TRBJ1-1

DNA: TGCAGCGTTGAAGACGGGAGAAACAATGAGCAGTTCTTC
CDR3: CSVEDGRNNEQFF
size: NA
V: TRBV29-1
D: NA
J: TRBJ2-1

DNA: TGTGCCAGCAGTGAAGGAGGTAGCAATCAGCCCCAGCATTTT
CDR3: CASSEGGSNQPQHF
size: NA
V: TRBV25-1
D: NA
J: TRBJ1-5

DNA: TGCGCCAGCAGCCCGACAGGGATCTCTGAAAAACTGTTTTTT
CDR3: CASSPTGISEKLFF
size: NA
V: TRBV10-1
D: TRBD1
J: TRBJ1-4

DNA: TGTGCCAGCTCACCCCTAATAGCGGGAGCGAATGAGCAGTTCTTC
CDR3: CASSPLIAGANEQFF
size: NA
V: TRBV18
D: TRBD2
J: TRBJ2-1

DNA: TGTGCCAGCTCCCAAGACATGGACACTGAAGCTTTCTTT
CDR3: CASSQDMDTEAFF
size: NA
V: TRBV18
D: NA
J: TRBJ1-1

DNA: TGCGCCAGCAGTGAGTCGGACAGGGGGGATGAAAAACTGTTTTTT
CDR3: CASSESDRGDEKLFF
size: once
V: TRBV10-1
D: TRBD1
J: TRBJ1-4

DNA: TGTGCCAGCAGCTTGGCTGGGGGCAAACAGCCCCAGCATTTT
CDR3: CASSLAGGKQPQHF
size: NA
V: TRBV5-4
D: NA
J: TRBJ1-5

DNA: TGTGCCAGCAGCGTAGCGGGAGCAACAGATACGCAGTATTTT
CDR3: CASSVAGATDTQYF
size: NA
V: TRBV6-4
D: TRBD2
J: TRBJ2-3

DNA: TGTGCCTGGAGTGTTTATGCGGGGGCGCGGGAGCAGTACTTC
CDR3: CAWSVYAGAREQYF
size: NA
V: TRBV30
D: NA
J: TRBJ2-7

DNA: TGTGCCAGTAGTTATGGGACAGGGAGCACCGGGGAGCTGTTTTTT
CDR3: CASSYGTGSTGELFF
size: NA
V: TRBV19
D: TRBD1
J: TRBJ2-2

DNA: TGTGCCAGTAGTATCGGACTGTTACGTTCCACCGGGGAGCTGTTTTTT
CDR3: CASSIGLLRSTGELFF
size: NA
V: TRBV19
D: NA
J: TRBJ2-2

DNA: TGTGCCAGCAGTCGACAGGGGGCGGCGGAGACCCAGTACTTC
CDR3: CASSRQGAAETQYF
size: few
V: TRBV5-4
D: TRBD1
J: TRBJ2-5

DNA: TGTGCCTGGACACAGTGGGGCGGTCAAGAGACCCAGTACTTC
CDR3: CAWTQWGGQETQYF
size: NA
V: TRBV30
D: NA
J: TRBJ2-5

DNA: TGTGCCGTAAACGGAGGATCCTATCAGCCCCAGCATTTT
CDR3: CAVNGGSYQPQHF
size: NA
V: TRBV6-5
D: NA
J: TRBJ1-5

DNA: TGCGCCAGCAGTGAGTGGGGGGGGCGAGGAGAGACCCAGTACTTC
CDR3: CASSEWGGRGETQYF
size: NA
V: TRBV10-2
D: NA
J: TRBJ2-5

DNA: TGTGCCAGCAGCCAAAGGGGGTTTGGGTCTGAAGCTTTCTTT
CDR3: CASSQRGFGSEAFF
size: NA
V: TRBV3-1/TRBV3-2
D: NA
J: TRBJ1-1

DNA: TGTGCCAGCAGCCTAGGAAACACCATATATTTT
CDR3: CASSLGNTIYF
size: NA
V: TRBV14
D: NA
J: TRBJ1-3

DNA: TGTGCCAGCAGTTTACGTCGGACAGGAAACACCGGGGAGCTGTTTTTT
CDR3: CASSLRRTGNTGELFF
size: few
V: TRBV27
D: TRBD1
J: TRBJ2-2

DNA: TGTGCCAGCAGCTTTCCCAGCGGGGGTCAATATTGGGACAATGAGCAGTTCTTC
CDR3: CASSFPSGGQYWDNEQFF
size: many
V: TRBV7-2
D: TRBD2
J: TRBJ2-1

DNA: TGTGCCAGTAGGGGACTAAACACAGATACGCAGTATTTT
CDR3: CASRGLNTDTQYF
size: NA
V: TRBV19
D: TRBD2
J: TRBJ2-3

DNA: TGTGCCAGCAGTTCCCAGGGGGTCTACAATGAGCAGTTCTTC
CDR3: CASSSQGVYNEQFF
size: few
V: TRBV2
D: TRBD1
J: TRBJ2-1

DNA: TGCGCCAGCAGCTTGGGACTAGAGAGTAGGAATGAGCAGTTCTTC
CDR3: CASSLGLESRNEQFF
size: NA
V: TRBV5-1
D: NA
J: TRBJ2-1

DNA: TGTGCCAGCAGCCAGACGCACGGGGCACCCCTCCACTTT
CDR3: CASSQTHGAPLHF
size: NA
V: TRBV28
D: NA
J: TRBJ1-6

DNA: TGTGCCAGCAGCCCCCAAGCGGGTTTCGGTGACGAGCAGTACTTC
CDR3: CASSPQAGFGDEQYF
size: NA
V: TRBV11-2
D: NA
J: TRBJ2-7

DNA: TGCGCCAGCAGCTTGGTAGCAGGGGGTAACGAGCAGTACTTC
CDR3: CASSLVAGGNEQYF
size: NA
V: TRBV5-1
D: TRBD1
J: TRBJ2-7

DNA: TGTGCCAGCTCCCCCTACAGCAGCTCCTATAATTCACCCCTCCACTTT
CDR3: CASSPYSSSYNSPLHF
size: NA
V: TRBV18
D: NA
J: TRBJ1-6

DNA: TGCGCCAGCAGCCCGGGACAGAACACTGAAGCTTTCTTT
CDR3: CASSPGQNTEAFF
size: NA
V: TRBV5-1
D: NA
J: TRBJ1-1

DNA: TGCGCCAGCAGCTTGGGGTCCTGGGTTGCGACAGGGGCTAATGAAAAACTGTTTTTT
CDR3: CASSLGSWVATGANEKLFF
size: once
V: TRBV5-1
D: TRBD1
J: TRBJ1-4

DNA: TGTGCCAGCAGTTTCCCCCGCTATGGCTACACCTTC
CDR3: CASSFPRYGYTF
size: few
V: TRBV12-3/TRBV12-4
D: NA
J: TRBJ1-2

DNA: TGTGCCAGCAGCCACCCCTCTGGACAGGGAACCGGGGAGCTGTTTTTT
CDR3: CASSHPSGQGTGELFF
size: NA
V: TRBV4-2
D: TRBD1
J: TRBJ2-2

DNA: TGTGCCAGCAGCTCCGGACAGCACGCTCGGCAAGAGACCCAGTACTTC
CDR3: CASSSGQHARQETQYF
size: NA
V: TRBV7-3
D: NA
J: TRBJ2-5

DNA: TGCGCCAGCAGCTTGGAACCGGGAGGCATTCAGTACTTC
CDR3: CASSLEPGGIQYF
size: NA
V: TRBV5-1
D: TRBD2
J: TRBJ2-4

DNA: TGTGCCAGCCGGGACTGGACGGGAAATTCACCCCTCCACTTT
CDR3: CASRDWTGNSPLHF
size: NA
V: TRBV2
D: NA
J: TRBJ1-6

DNA: TGTGCCAGCAGCGTAGACGGCAATGAGCAGTTCTTC
CDR3: CASSVDGNEQFF
size: NA
V: TRBV9
D: NA
J: TRBJ2-1

DNA: TGTGCCAGCAGTGACTCCAGCAGGGGAGACTATGGCTACACCTTC
CDR3: CASSDSSRGDYGYTF
size: NA
V: TRBV6-4
D: NA
J: TRBJ1-2

DNA: TGTGCCAGCAGTCCCACGGCGGAGACCGGGGAGCTGTTTTTT
CDR3: CASSPTAETGELFF
size: few
V: TRBV6-6
D: NA
J: TRBJ2-2

DNA: TGCGCCAGCAGCTCGTATCAGGGGTCTCCGAACACTGAAGCTTTCTTT
CDR3: CASSSYQGSPNTEAFF
size: NA
V: TRBV5-1
D: NA
J: TRBJ1-1

DNA: TGTGCCAGCAGTCTACCGACAGGGAACACTGAAGCTTTCTTT
CDR3: CASSLPTGNTEAFF
size: NA
V: TRBV28
D: NA
J: TRBJ1-1

DNA: TGTGCCAGCAGCTTACAGGGGAATCAGCCCCAGCATTTT
CDR3: CASSLQGNQPQHF
size: few
V: TRBV28
D: TRBD1
J: TRBJ1-5

DNA: TGTGCCAGCAGTTACGGGCAGGGGGGATACAATGAGCAGTTCTTC
CDR3: CASSYGQGGYNEQFF
size: NA
V: TRBV6-5
D: NA
J: TRBJ2-1

DNA: TGTGCCAGCAGCCAAGATGGTCAGGGGAACACTGAAGCTTTCTTT
CDR3: CASSQDGQGNTEAFF
size: NA
V: TRBV4-2
D: NA
J: TRBJ1-1

DNA: TGTGCCAGCAGCCTGAGTAGCACCACAGATACGCAGTATTTT
CDR3: CASSLSSTTDTQYF
size: NA
V: TRBV7-9
D: NA
J: TRBJ2-3

DNA: TGTGCCTGGAGCCGAATAGCGGGTTGGGGCCAGTACTTC
CDR3: CAWSRIAGWGQYF
size: NA
V: TRBV30
D: TRBD2
J: TRBJ2-5